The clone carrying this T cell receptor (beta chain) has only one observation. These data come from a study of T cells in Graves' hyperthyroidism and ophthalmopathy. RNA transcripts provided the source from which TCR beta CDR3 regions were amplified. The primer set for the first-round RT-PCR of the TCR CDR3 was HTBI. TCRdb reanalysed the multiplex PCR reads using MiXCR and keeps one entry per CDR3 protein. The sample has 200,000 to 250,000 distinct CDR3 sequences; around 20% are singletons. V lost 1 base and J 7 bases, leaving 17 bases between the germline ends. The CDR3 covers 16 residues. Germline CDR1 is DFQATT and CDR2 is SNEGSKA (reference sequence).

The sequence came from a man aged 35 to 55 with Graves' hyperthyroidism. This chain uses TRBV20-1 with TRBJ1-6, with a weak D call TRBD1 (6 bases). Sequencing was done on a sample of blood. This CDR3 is CSARAPQGLGNSPLHF. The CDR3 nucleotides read TGCAGTGCTAGAGCCCCACAGGGACTGGGGAATTCACCCCTCCACTTT.